Included here is one TCR beta chain sequence, with context. Germline loops: CDR1 SGHRS, CDR2 YFSETQ. The CDR3 spans 15 residues. V was pared by 5 bases and J by 7 bases, with 18 bases between. The data belong to a study of control samples from healthy donors and cancer patients. TCRdb's table, derived via immunoSEQ multiplex PCR, lists solely in-frame clones and lacks some. The sample contains roughly 170,000 clones, around 93% of which appear only once. This sequence joins TRBV5-1 and TRBJ1-4, with unresolved D. The sequencing sample was made of blood. This clonotype was sampled from a woman aged 55-75 years in good health. CDR3 nucleotide sequence: TGCGCCAGCAGTGGTGGTCGGGGAATGGGTGAAAAACTGTTTTTT. Translation: CASSGGRGMGEKLFF.